This T cell receptor beta chain was sequenced in a study of T cell repertoires in cytomegalovirus infection. Whole-study context: Public signatures in TCR beta pointed to CMV infection and matching HLA type.

The CDR3 consists of 15 residues. The ends lost 5 bases at V and 1 base at J; junction bases unmatched: 3. Germline-derived CDR1 and CDR2 are SGHTA and FQGNSA. The study's findings and limits: Ex vivo responses were dominated by HLA-C-restricted CMV-specific TCR beta clonotypes.

TCRdb reanalysed the reads using MiXCR and keeps one entry per CDR3 protein. The table records under 450,000 distinct CDR3 sequences, about 34% of them present only once. Worth noting for this clonotype: Its antigen is not known.

This receptor was taken from a human donor in good health (CMV status not recorded). Some clones in this sample may be carry-over from other donors' samples. This chain joins TRBV7-2 and TRBJ1-1; 11 bases fit TRBD1. The sequencing here drew on cultured PBMCs, taken from culture after CMV antigen stimulation. CDR3 protein: CASSSGTGGNTEAFF. CDR3 nucleotide sequence: TGTGCCAGCAGCAGCGGGACAGGGGGGAACACTGAAGCTTTCTTT.